Following are 30 T cell receptor beta chains from one sample sequenced in a study of cytomegalovirus exposure and HLA in healthy donors. PCR primers comprised 60 Vbeta and 13 Jbeta primers. This table comes from immunoSEQ multiplex PCR, and its TCRdb copy is limited to in-frame clones, with some not included. The sample lists about 190,000 clones; 65% to 90% were seen once. Sequencing input: PBMCs. These receptors all come from a woman in her thirties in good health and CMV-seronegative.

The chain links TRBV19 to TRBJ2-1, with 9 bases that match TRBD2. This CDR3 comprises 15 residues. The V and J ends lost 6 bases and 6 bases, in that order; junction bases with no gene match: 9. Germline V gives CDR1 LNHDA, CDR2 SQIVND (reference sequence). The CDR3 DNA follows: TGTGCCAGTAGCCCCAAGGCGGGGGGGCCCAATGAGCAGTTCTTC. Amino acid sequence: CASSPKAGGPNEQFF.

The V and J genes are TRBV28 and TRBJ2-7; TRBD2 agrees at 9 bases. J lost 0 bases, V lost 5 bases, and 11 bases had no gene match. This CDR3 has 17 residues. Germline-derived CDR1 and CDR2 are MDHEN and SYDVKM. The CDR3 loop reads CASSAEPGLAFSYEQYF. CDR3 nucleotides: TGTGCCAGCAGTGCTGAGCCGGGACTAGCCTTCTCCTACGAGCAGTACTTC. Full variable domain (missing parts from reference TRBV28 and TRBJ2-7): DVKVTQSSRYLVKRTGEKVFLECVQDMDHENMFWYRQDPGLGLRLIYFSYDVKMKEKGDIPEGYSVSREKKERFSLILESASTNQTSMYLCASSAEPGLAFSYEQYFGPGTRLTVT.

On this clone itself: This sample also contains other DNA sequences that code for the same CDR3. The chain uses TRBV2 and TRBJ2-1, with 9 positions matching TRBD1. Germline trimming cut 8 bases from V and 8 bases from J; bases unmatched to any gene: 7. This CDR3 region has 13 residues. Looked up from germline, CDR1 is SNHLY and CDR2 is FYNNEI. CDR3 in DNA: TGTGCCAGCTCTGGGACAGGGCTCTATGAGCAGTTCTTC. It yields the protein CASSGTGLYEQFF.

The V call is TRBV6-1, the J call TRBJ2-3, with TRBD2 matching 8 bases. The germline V gene encodes CDR1 MNHNS and CDR2 SASEGT. CDR3 length equals 15 residues. The V segment lost 7 bases and the J segment 0 bases; nucleotides outside the gene matches: 6. CDR3 DNA sequence: TGTGCCAGCACCCGGGGGGGGGCTAGCACAGATACGCAGTATTTT. Its protein is CASTRGGASTDTQYF.

The chain recombines TRBV5-4 with TRBJ1-2, with 9 bases identical to TRBD1. The CDR3 spans 14 residues. Germline assignment: CDR1 SGHNT and CDR2 YYREEE (reference sequence). V shed 2 bases and J 3 bases; nucleotides not matched to a gene: 2. The CDR3 region is CASSLGDRDYGYTF. CDR3 nucleotide sequence: TGTGCCAGCAGCTTAGGGGACAGGGACTATGGCTACACCTTC.

In its sample, this clone was seen once. The chain links TRBV28 to TRBJ2-5; 13 nucleotides match TRBD2. This CDR3 has 16 amino acids. Trimming at V came to 6 bases and at J to 4 bases, leaving 8 bases not matched to a gene. Germline values: CDR1 MDHEN, CDR2 SYDVKM. The CDR3 loop reads CASRDWTSGSGETQYF. CDR3 bases: TGTGCCAGCAGGGACTGGACTAGCGGGAGTGGAGAGACCCAGTACTTC.

V and J are TRBV2 and TRBJ2-5, with 7 bases fitting TRBD1. V shed 1 base, J shed 7 bases, and the junction held 6 bases outside the gene matches. Germline lookup yields CDR1 SNHLY and CDR2 FYNNEI. The CDR3 runs 14 residues. The CDR3 here is CASSEEQGDATQYF. The CDR3 DNA is TGTGCCAGCAGTGAAGAGCAGGGGGATGCGACCCAGTACTTC. Variable domain in full (rest from reference TRBV2 and TRBJ2-5): EPEVTQTPSHQVTQMGQEVILRCVPISNHLYFYWYRQILGQKVEFLVSFYNNEISEKSEIFDDQFSVERPDGSNFTLKIRSTKLEDSAMYFCASSEEQGDATQYFGPGTRLLVL.

V and J are TRBV5-1 and TRBJ2-7; 10 positions match TRBD1. Germline V gene sequence: CDR1 SGHRS, CDR2 YFSETQ. V gave up 0 bases and J gave up 7 bases; unmatched junction bases: 4. The CDR3 contains 14 residues. CDR3 nucleotides: TGCGCCAGCAGCTTGGGACAGGGGGCGCGGGAGCAGTACTTC. It codes for CASSLGQGAREQYF. The whole variable domain, remainder taken from reference TRBV5-1 and TRBJ2-7, is KAGVTQTPRYLIKTRGQQVTLSCSPISGHRSVSWYQQTPGQGLQFLFEYFSETQRNKGNFPGRFSGRQFSNSRSEMNVSTLELGDSALYLCASSLGQGAREQYFGPGTRLTVT.

This rearrangement joins TRBV6-1 to TRBJ1-4; D is perhaps TRBD1 (6 bases). The germline V gene encodes CDR1 MNHNS and CDR2 SASEGT. V was clipped by 2 bases and J by 7 bases, with 11 bases between them. This CDR3 has 14 residues. CDR3 loop: CASSEMAGVEKLFF. DNA of the CDR3: TGTGCCAGCAGTGAAATGGCAGGGGTTGAAAAACTGTTTTTT.

The chain recombines TRBV20-1 with TRBJ1-1, with 7 positions matching TRBD1. The CDR3 consists of 11 residues. Losses at the gene ends were 2 bases for V and 6 bases for J; bases not matched to a gene: 0. Germline V gene sequence: CDR1 DFQATT, CDR2 SNEGSKA (reference sequence). The CDR3 is CSARQGAEAFF. The CDR3 region has the DNA TGCAGTGCTAGACAGGGGGCTGAAGCTTTCTTT.

V usage is TRBV7-2 and J usage is TRBJ1-2; a weak D match, TRBD1 (5 bases). The CDR3 contains 13 residues. With 1 base removed from V and 4 bases from J, the gap between germline ends came to 7 bases. Germline values: CDR1 SGHTA, CDR2 FQGNSA. CDR3 protein: CASSLGTTYGYTF. CDR3 bases: TGTGCCAGCAGCTTAGGGACAACCTATGGCTACACCTTC.

This clone was counted only a few times. The V call is TRBV18, the J call TRBJ2-5; D call uncertain. Trimming removed 2 bases from V and 4 bases from J, with 17 bases in between. Germline V gene sequence: CDR1 KGHSH, CDR2 LQKENI. The CDR3 consists of 16 residues. Written as DNA, the CDR3 is TGTGCCAGCTCACCAGGTCCCTCGTCTGAGGCAGAGACCCAGTACTTC. Amino acid sequence: CASSPGPSSEAETQYF.

V is TRBV28 and J is TRBJ2-1; 11 bases agree with TRBD2. V shed 3 bases, J shed 6 bases, and the junction held 10 bases outside the gene matches. This CDR3 is 17 amino acids long. The germline CDR1 and CDR2 sequences are MDHEN and SYDVKM. The CDR3 region is CASSLSLTGTSGNEQFF. As DNA, the CDR3 is TGTGCCAGCAGTTTGAGTTTAACGGGGACTAGCGGCAATGAGCAGTTCTTC.

Here the CDR3 DNA reads TGCGCCAGCAGCTTGACCGGGACTAGTTCGGATGAGCAGTTCTTC. As protein: CASSLTGTSSDEQFF. V usage is TRBV5-1 and J usage is TRBJ2-1; 8 positions match TRBD2. V gave up 1 base and J gave up 8 bases; unmatched junction bases: 8. Germline-derived CDR1 and CDR2 are SGHRS and YFSETQ. The CDR3 consists of 15 residues.

V and J are TRBV4-1 and TRBJ2-6, with a tentative D call TRBD1 (6 bases). Germline V gene sequence: CDR1 MGHRA, CDR2 YSYEKL. Trimming stripped 1 base from V and 0 bases from J, with 13 bases between. CDR3 length: 18 residues. CDR3 protein: CASSQGAGDNSGANVLTF. The CDR3, as DNA: TGCGCCAGCAGCCAAGGGGCAGGGGACAACTCTGGGGCCAACGTCCTGACTTTC.

Of note for this clone: A junction boundary mismatches the germline segment, possibly from a read error. The rearrangement uses TRBV5-1 and TRBJ2-3, with 10 bases identical to TRBD1. Germline assignment: CDR1 SGHRS and CDR2 YFSETQ. The CDR3 loop spans 14 amino acids. In DNA form, the CDR3 reads TGCGCCAGCAGCCAGGGACAGGGGACAGGTACGCAGTATTTT. Translated: CASSQGQGTGTQYF.

V is TRBV7-3 and J is TRBJ2-5, with D unclear. V was cut by 5 bases and J by 5 bases, with 15 bases left in between. The CDR3 loop spans 14 amino acids. The germline gives CDR1 SGHTA, CDR2 FQGTGA. For the CDR3, the DNA is TGTGCCAGCAGCAAGACACGTGCCGACGAGACCCAGTACTTC. Protein: CASSKTRADETQYF. The full variable domain, its missing parts supplied by reference TRBV7-3 and TRBJ2-5, is GAGVSQTPSNKVTEKGKYVELRCDPISGHTALYWYRQSLGQGPEFLIYFQGTGAADDSGLPNDRFFAVRPEGSVSTLKIQRTERGDSAVYLCASSKTRADETQYFGPGTRLLVL.

The chain has TRBV7-6 and TRBJ2-5; perhaps TRBD2 as D (5 bases). Trimming left V 4 bases short and J 1 base short, with 19 bases between. Germline CDR1 SGHVS, CDR2 FNYEAQ. The CDR3 consists of 17 residues. The CDR3 DNA is TGTGCCAGCAGCTCCTCTCCCCTCCCGGGGTCCCAAGAGACCCAGTACTTC. Protein product: CASSSSPLPGSQETQYF.

The CDR3 is CASRTGGFPYEQYF. CDR3 nucleotides: TGTGCCAGCAGGACAGGGGGTTTCCCCTACGAGCAGTACTTC. The J gene is TRBJ2-7, the V gene TRBV6-6; 9 nucleotides agree with TRBD1. The CDR3 sequence is 14 residues long. Germline CDR1 MNHNY, CDR2 SVGAGI (reference sequence). V lost 6 bases to trimming and J lost 2 bases; unmatched junction nucleotides: 5.

This chain connects TRBV27 to TRBJ2-3; 10 bases fit TRBD2. Germline loops: CDR1 MNHEY, CDR2 SMNVEV (reference sequence). The CDR3 is 19 amino acids. V dropped 5 bases and J dropped 2; count of bases not matched to a gene: 16. The CDR3 coding sequence is TGTGCCAGCAGTCCGCCGATCGGTAGCGGGGGGCTATTCACAGATACGCAGTATTTT. This codes for CASSPPIGSGGLFTDTQYF.

The V call is TRBV5-4, the J call TRBJ2-7, with D unclear. The CDR3 runs to 13 residues. CDR1 and CDR2 from the germline V gene are SGHNT and YYREEE (reference sequence). The germline V and J ends were trimmed by 0 bases and 0 bases, with 4 bases remaining between them. This CDR3 reads CASSLDYSYEQYF. Here the CDR3 DNA reads TGTGCCAGCAGCTTGGACTACTCCTACGAGCAGTACTTC.

The J gene is TRBJ2-1, the V gene TRBV11-2, with 10 bases identical to TRBD2. The V segment lost 3 bases and the J segment 9 bases; nucleotides outside the gene matches: 8. The CDR3 is 15 residues long. The germline V gene encodes CDR1 SGHAT and CDR2 FQNNGV. CDR3 region: CASSFGGSGRFEQFF. CDR3 coding DNA: TGTGCCAGCAGCTTTGGGGGTAGCGGGAGGTTTGAGCAGTTCTTC. Full variable domain (remainder filled in from reference TRBV11-2 and TRBJ2-1): EAGVAQSPRYKIIEKRQSVAFWCNPISGHATLYWYQQILGQGPKLLIQFQNNGVVDDSQLPKDRFSAERLKGVDSTLKIQPAKLEDSAVYLCASSFGGSGRFEQFFGPGTRLTVL.

The CDR3 here is CASSFQGARYNEQFF. Here the CDR3 DNA reads TGCGCCAGCAGCTTTCAGGGGGCGAGGTACAATGAGCAGTTCTTC. V and J are TRBV5-1 and TRBJ2-1, with TRBD1 matching over 8 bases. CDR1 SGHRS and CDR2 YFSETQ come from the germline V gene. The CDR3 is 15 amino acids. J was trimmed by 4 bases and V by 2 bases; bases with no gene match: 5. Based on the CDR3 plus reference TRBV5-1 and TRBJ2-1, the full variable domain is KAGVTQTPRYLIKTRGQQVTLSCSPISGHRSVSWYQQTPGQGLQFLFEYFSETQRNKGNFPGRFSGRQFSNSRSEMNVSTLELGDSALYLCASSFQGARYNEQFFGPGTRLTVL.

With regard to this clone: Distinct nucleotide sequences in the sample also encode this CDR3. The chain recombines TRBV28 with TRBJ2-5, with 12 bases lining up with TRBD2. The germline gives CDR1 MDHEN, CDR2 SYDVKM. The CDR3 is made up of 14 amino acids. V lost 6 bases to trimming and J lost 1 base; unmatched junction nucleotides: 0. Here the CDR3 reads CASRTSGGQETQYF. In nucleotides, the CDR3 is TGTGCCAGCAGGACTAGCGGGGGCCAAGAGACCCAGTACTTC.

In its sample, this clone was seen once. V is TRBV15 and J is TRBJ1-4; TRBD1 matches at 10 bases. The CDR3 is 14 residues long. With 5 bases clipped from V and 4 bases from J, the junction kept 1 base outside the gene matches. Germline V gene lookup returns CDR1 LNHNV and CDR2 YYDKDF (reference sequence). The CDR3 region is CATSGDRGNEKLFF. The DNA of the CDR3 is TGTGCCACCAGCGGGGACAGGGGTAATGAAAAACTGTTTTTT.

The V gene is TRBV7-9, the J gene TRBJ1-2, with 8 positions matching TRBD1. V lost 4 bases and J lost 5; bases outside the gene matches: 6. Germline V lookup: CDR1 SEHNR, CDR2 FQNEAQ (reference sequence). The CDR3 totals 14 residues. Written as DNA, the CDR3 is TGTGCCAGCAGCTCGACAGGGGTAGAATATGGCTACACCTTC. This sequence encodes CASSSTGVEYGYTF.

V is TRBV6-4 and J is TRBJ2-3, with 8 positions matching TRBD2. Germline V gene lookup returns CDR1 MRHNA and CDR2 SNTAGT. This CDR3 region has 14 residues. V lost 9 bases to trimming and J lost 0 bases; unmatched junction nucleotides: 5. CDR3 in DNA: TGTGCCAGTTCCTTAGCGGGGAGCACAGATACGCAGTATTTT. Residues: CASSLAGSTDTQYF.

This chain connects TRBV19 to TRBJ1-2; maybe TRBD1 (6 bases). The CDR3 is 16 amino acids. Per germline, CDR1 LNHDA and CDR2 SQIVND (reference sequence). Trimming shortened V by 5 bases and J by 1 base, and 17 bases separated the two germline ends. The CDR3 DNA is TGTGCCAGTAGTCCTCCTAGGACAGACCTTAACTATGGCTACACCTTC. It translates to CASSPPRTDLNYGYTF.

There are a few counts of this clone. The chain carries TRBV20-1 and TRBJ2-1; D gene uncertain. There are 11 residues in the CDR3. CDR1 and CDR2 from the germline V gene are DFQATT and SNEGSKA (reference sequence). Trimming removed 7 bases at V and 3 bases at J, with 7 bases between. The CDR3 sequence is CSGGYYNEQFF. Here the CDR3 DNA reads TGCAGTGGAGGATACTACAATGAGCAGTTCTTC.

This chain links TRBV19 with TRBJ1-2, with D possibly TRBD1 on 6 matching bases. The V end was cut by 3 bases, the J end by 4 bases, with 9 bases between. This CDR3 spans 13 amino acids. Germline V gene sequence: CDR1 LNHDA, CDR2 SQIVND (reference sequence). The CDR3 DNA reads as TGTGCCAGTAGTATGCGACAGGTCTATGGCTACACCTTC. Its translation is CASSMRQVYGYTF.